The 28 T cell receptor beta chains reported below all come from one sample, sequenced in a study of shared clonotypes between healthy human individuals. Selected positively for CCR7 and CD45RO-negative, naive CD8 cells excluded terminally differentiated effector memory CD45RA+ cells. The method was immunoSEQ multiplex PCR; TCRdb's version includes in-frame clones alone and lacks a portion of them. The data hold millions of clones, with more than 85% observed a single time. Sequencing was carried out using naive CD8+ T cells from PBMCs. Source of these receptors: a man between 18 and 29 years old in good health. Some clones in this sample may be carry-over from other donors' samples.

This clone appeared a few times. V and J are TRBV14 and TRBJ1-1; tentatively, D is TRBD1 (6 bases). CDR1 and CDR2 from the germline V gene are SGHDN and FVKESK. The CDR3 runs to 14 residues. Trimming pared 3 bases from V and 6 bases from J, leaving 14 bases between. The DNA of the CDR3 is TGTGCCAGCAGCCATCTAACAGGGTGGGCTGAAGCTTTCTTT. It yields the protein CASSHLTGWAEAFF.

The J gene is TRBJ2-2, the V gene TRBV6-1, with D unclear. The CDR3 covers 12 residues. V lost 6 bases to trimming and J lost 4 bases, with 6 bases between them. Germline-derived CDR1 and CDR2 are MNHNS and SASEGT. CDR3 region: CASRKFTGELFF. The CDR3 region has the DNA TGTGCCAGCAGGAAGTTCACCGGGGAGCTGTTTTTT.

The chain carries TRBV15 and TRBJ1-2, with 9 bases fitting TRBD1. The germline V gene has CDR1 LNHNV and CDR2 YYDKDF (reference sequence). CDR3 length: 15 residues. After removal of 0 bases from V and 5 bases from J, the junction contained 4 bases not matched to a gene. Here the CDR3 reads CATSRDGQGRYGYTF. Here the CDR3 DNA reads TGTGCCACCAGCAGAGACGGACAGGGGCGGTATGGCTACACCTTC.

The J gene is TRBJ2-1, the V gene TRBV9, with TRBD1 as a possible D gene (5 bases). This CDR3 is 13 amino acids long. Per the germline V gene, CDR1 is SGDLS and CDR2 is YYNGEE. Trimming shortened V by 0 bases and J by 7 bases, and 8 bases separated the two germline ends. The CDR3 DNA follows: TGTGCCAGCAGCGTAGGGGGCGAGAATGAGCAGTTCTTC. Translated: CASSVGGENEQFF.

This chain joins TRBV4-1 and TRBJ2-1; TRBD1 might be the D (5 bases). This CDR3 is built from 16 residues. V was clipped by 6 bases and J by 7 bases, with 22 bases between them. In germline, CDR1 is MGHRA, CDR2 YSYEKL. As DNA, the CDR3 is TGCGCCAGCAGACCCAACCCTACAGGCTCAGGGAATGAGCAGTTCTTC. Translation: CASRPNPTGSGNEQFF.

The chain has TRBV28 and TRBJ2-5; D uncertain. From germline, CDR1 is MDHEN and CDR2 SYDVKM. V was shortened by 2 bases and J by 0 bases, with 7 bases between the two germline ends. The CDR3 spans 14 residues. The CDR3 DNA is TGTGCCAGCAGTTTAATGCCGTACCAAGAGACCCAGTACTTC. Translating it yields CASSLMPYQETQYF. Variable domain in full (rest from reference TRBV28 and TRBJ2-5): DVKVTQSSRYLVKRTGEKVFLECVQDMDHENMFWYRQDPGLGLRLIYFSYDVKMKEKGDIPEGYSVSREKKERFSLILESASTNQTSMYLCASSLMPYQETQYFGPGTRLLVL.

Notes on this clone: The same CDR3 is also encoded by other DNA sequences in this sample. V usage is TRBV7-9 and J usage is TRBJ1-1, with 7 positions matching TRBD1. The CDR3 spans 12 residues. Trimming removed 5 bases from V and 4 bases from J; junction bases left unmatched: 1. CDR1 is SEHNR and CDR2 is FQNEAQ in the germline V gene (reference sequence). The CDR3 here is CASSQGGTEAFF. The CDR3 nucleotides read TGTGCCAGCAGCCAGGGGGGCACTGAAGCTTTCTTT. Complete variable domain (other parts from reference TRBV7-9 and TRBJ1-1): DTGVSQNPRHKITKRGQNVTFRCDPISEHNRLYWYRQTLGQGPEFLTYFQNEAQLEKSRLLSDRFSAERPKGSFSTLEIQRTEQGDSAMYLCASSQGGTEAFFGQGTRLTVV.

CDR3 DNA: TGTGCCAGCAGAACGACAGAGGCTGCCTACGAGCAGTACTTC. Encoded protein: CASRTTEAAYEQYF. The chain recombines TRBV28 with TRBJ2-5, with D possibly matching TRBD1 (5 bases). The J call could be wrong; TRBJ2-7 is a better fit for the DNA end. The CDR3 contains 14 residues. CDR1 is MDHEN and CDR2 is SYDVKM in the germline V gene.

J is TRBJ1-1 and V is TRBV5-4; 8 bases are a match to TRBD1. The J segment lost 1 base and the V segment lost 0 bases, leaving 8 bases of the junction unmatched. Germline V gives CDR1 SGHNT, CDR2 YYREEE (reference sequence). The CDR3 totals 17 residues. The CDR3 bases are TGTGCCAGCAGCTTGGATTTTGGGACAGGAAAGAACACTGAAGCTTTCTTT. Amino acids: CASSLDFGTGKNTEAFF.

This chain connects TRBV2 to TRBJ2-1, with 8 bases matching TRBD1. The CDR3 has 13 residues. Germline loops: CDR1 SNHLY, CDR2 FYNNEI. The V gene end was trimmed by 3 bases and the J gene end by 8 bases; junction bases not matched to a gene: 3. The CDR3 loop is CASSEFRGHEQFF. The CDR3 DNA sequence: TGTGCCAGCAGTGAGTTCAGGGGGCATGAGCAGTTCTTC. Using reference TRBV2 and TRBJ2-1 for the parts outside the CDR3, the full variable domain is EPEVTQTPSHQVTQMGQEVILRCVPISNHLYFYWYRQILGQKVEFLVSFYNNEISEKSEIFDDQFSVERPDGSNFTLKIRSTKLEDSAMYFCASSEFRGHEQFFGPGTRLTVL.

The CDR3 here is CASSQFGEQYF. As DNA, the CDR3 is TGTGCCAGCAGCCAATTCGGCGAGCAGTACTTC. V and J are TRBV16 and TRBJ2-7; D unresolved. The CDR3 extends over 11 amino acids. Germline CDR1 and CDR2: KGHSY and FQNENV. Trimming took off 1 base at V and 6 bases at J, with 4 bases between the two ends.

The chain employs TRBV11-1 and TRBJ2-3; D gene unclear. V dropped 5 bases and J dropped 2 bases, with 20 bases sitting between them. The CDR3 length is 17 residues. Germline V gene sequence: CDR1 SGHAT, CDR2 FQDESV (reference sequence). The CDR3 nucleotides are TGTGCCAGCAGCAGTACCTGGGCGTATTCACCCACAGATACGCAGTATTTT. Its protein is CASSSTWAYSPTDTQYF. The entire variable domain, with the rest obtained from reference TRBV11-1 and TRBJ2-3, is as follows: EAEVAQSPRYKITEKSQAVAFWCDPISGHATLYWYRQILGQGPELLVQFQDESVVDDSQLPKDRFSAERLKGVDSTLKIQPAELGDSAMYLCASSSTWAYSPTDTQYFGPGTRLTVL.

This chain uses TRBV4-3 with TRBJ2-1, with 11 bases matching TRBD2. This CDR3 has 15 amino acids. Trimming at V came to 4 bases and at J to 4 bases, leaving 3 bases not matched to a gene. From germline, CDR1 is LGHNA and CDR2 YSLEER. CDR3 sequence reads: CASSRLAGLYNEQFF. In nucleotides, the CDR3 is TGCGCCAGCAGCCGACTAGCGGGACTATACAATGAGCAGTTCTTC.

The chain is built from TRBV11-3 and TRBJ2-7, with D possibly TRBD2 on 5 matching bases. Trimming removed 5 bases from V and 5 bases from J, with 13 bases in between. This CDR3 comprises 13 residues. Germline V CDR1 and CDR2: SGHNT, YENEEA. This chain's CDR3 is CASSQRVGNEQYF. CDR3 sequence (DNA): TGTGCCAGCAGCCAGAGGGTAGGGAACGAGCAGTACTTC.

The rearrangement links TRBV4-1 to TRBJ2-1; D is unclear. V lost 4 bases, J lost 13 bases, and 14 bases lay in between. This CDR3 is 12 amino acids long. Germline assignment: CDR1 MGHRA and CDR2 YSYEKL. For the CDR3, the DNA is TGCGCCAGCAGCCCCGGGTCCGATTTACAGTTCTTC. This sequence encodes CASSPGSDLQFF.

This sequence joins TRBV7-8 and TRBJ1-5; a possible D gene is TRBD1 (5 bases). CDR1 and CDR2 (germline): SGHVS, FQNEAQ. The germline V and J ends were trimmed by 4 bases and 1 base, with 14 bases remaining between them. This CDR3 spans 16 amino acids. The CDR3 loop is CASSSGPRGSNQPQHF. The CDR3 DNA is TGTGCCAGCAGCTCCGGTCCGCGGGGCAGCAATCAGCCCCAGCATTTT.

A note on this clone: The identical CDR3 is also encoded by other nucleotide sequences in the sample. The chain is built from TRBV6-5 and TRBJ2-5; 8 bases line up with TRBD1. The germline V gene encodes CDR1 MNHEY and CDR2 SVGAGI. Losses at the gene ends were 6 bases for V and 3 bases for J; bases not matched to a gene: 3. The CDR3 has 13 amino acids. The CDR3 protein is CASSLDREETQYF. For the CDR3, the DNA is TGTGCCAGCAGCCTGGACAGGGAAGAGACCCAGTACTTC.

This clone was counted a single time. The chain is built from TRBV11-2 and TRBJ1-2, with 9 bases aligning to TRBD1. This CDR3 comprises 15 residues. With V trimmed by 2 bases and J by 5 bases, 6 bases remained unmatched. Germline CDR1 is SGHAT and CDR2 is FQNNGV. CDR3 sequence: CASSLTGTGYYGYTF. In DNA, the CDR3 is TGTGCCAGCAGCTTAACTGGGACAGGGTATTATGGCTACACCTTC.

The chain links TRBV7-2 to TRBJ2-7, with 9 bases lining up with TRBD1. Germline lookup yields CDR1 SGHTA and CDR2 FQGNSA. This CDR3 is built from 15 residues. V was pared by 4 bases and J by 3 bases, with 7 bases of the junction left unmatched. CDR3 sequence reads: CASSWPGTGIYEQYF. The CDR3, as DNA: TGTGCCAGCAGCTGGCCGGGGACAGGGATCTACGAGCAGTACTTC. Full variable domain (missing parts from reference TRBV7-2 and TRBJ2-7): GAGVSQSPSNKVTEKGKDVELRCDPISGHTALYWYRQSLGQGLEFLIYFQGNSAPDKSGLPSDRFSAERTGGSVSTLTIQRTQQEDSAVYLCASSWPGTGIYEQYFGPGTRLTVT.

The chain uses TRBV6-6 and TRBJ2-7, with 9 positions matching TRBD2. This CDR3 has 16 residues. Germline CDR1 is MNHNY and CDR2 is SVGAGI (reference sequence). The ends lost 0 bases at V and 3 bases at J; junction bases unmatched: 6. In nucleotides, the CDR3 is TGTGCCAGCAGTTACTCGATGACTAGCGGAGGCTACGAGCAGTACTTC. Translation: CASSYSMTSGGYEQYF.

The chain carries TRBV19 and TRBJ2-1, with no clear D. Germline lookup yields CDR1 LNHDA and CDR2 SQIVND (reference sequence). There are 14 residues in the CDR3. V was pared by 10 bases and J by 0 bases, with 13 bases between. In DNA form, the CDR3 reads TGTGCCACTTATGGTGGACCCTCCTACAATGAGCAGTTCTTC. Protein: CATYGGPSYNEQFF. Drawing the rest from reference TRBV19 and TRBJ2-1, the complete variable domain is DGGITQSPKYLFRKEGQNVTLSCEQNLNHDAMYWYRQDPGQGLRLIYYSQIVNDFQKGDIAEGYSVSREKKESFPLTVTSAQKNPTAFYLCATYGGPSYNEQFFGPGTRLTVL.

J is TRBJ1-6 and V is TRBV4-2; 9 bases map to TRBD1. The CDR3 runs to 17 residues. Germline lookup yields CDR1 LGHNA and CDR2 YNFKEQ. V trimming: 4 bases; J trimming: 1 base; junction bases outside the gene matches: 5. Written as DNA, the CDR3 is TGTGCCAGCAGCCTCCGGGACAGGGCTTCCTATAATTCACCCCTCCACTTT. This sequence encodes CASSLRDRASYNSPLHF.

This clone was seen just once. The same CDR3 arises from other DNA sequences in this sample as well. The rearrangement links TRBV6-4 to TRBJ2-1; TRBD2 aligns across 12 bases. The CDR3 runs to 16 residues. With V trimmed by 0 bases and J by 4 bases, 1 base remained unmatched. Germline V lookup: CDR1 MRHNA, CDR2 SNTAGT. CDR3 loop: CASSDSGTSGYNEQFF. The CDR3 DNA reads TGTGCCAGCAGTGACTCGGGGACTAGCGGGTACAATGAGCAGTTCTTC.

This chain uses TRBV11-2 with TRBJ2-5; no clear D gene. Trimming removed 1 base from V and 4 bases from J, with 13 bases in between. There are 15 residues in the CDR3. Per the germline V gene, CDR1 is SGHAT and CDR2 is FQNNGV. The CDR3 DNA follows: TGTGCCAGCAGCTTAGCCGGAGTGCTAGGAGAGACCCAGTACTTC. It yields the protein CASSLAGVLGETQYF.

The V call is TRBV25-1, the J call TRBJ2-1; no clear D. This CDR3 region has 13 residues. Germline V CDR1 and CDR2: MGHDK, SYGVNS. V was pared by 2 bases and J by 9 bases, with 11 bases between. CDR3 region: CASSEGFQREQFF. The CDR3 DNA is TGTGCCAGCAGTGAAGGTTTCCAGCGTGAGCAGTTCTTC.

The chain links TRBV10-1 to TRBJ2-3, with 8 nucleotides matching TRBD2. The CDR3 length is 15 residues. The germline V gene has CDR1 WNHNN and CDR2 SYGVQD (reference sequence). With V trimmed by 10 bases and J by 0 bases, 9 bases remained unmatched. The CDR3 DNA reads TGCGCCACCTCTACCGGGACTAGTAGCACAGATACGCAGTATTTT. As protein: CATSTGTSSTDTQYF.

The rearrangement joins TRBV14 to TRBJ1-2; 7 nucleotides line up with TRBD1. Germline V gives CDR1 SGHDN, CDR2 FVKESK. The CDR3 covers 16 residues. Trimming cost V 2 bases and J 8 bases; bases outside gene matches: 14. The CDR3 loop is CASSQLPGTAPGGYTF. The CDR3 DNA reads TGTGCCAGCAGCCAATTACCCGGGACAGCACCAGGCGGCTACACCTTC.

The CDR3 is CASSTARGGEQYF. The CDR3 DNA follows: TGTGCCAGCAGTACCGCCCGGGGCGGCGAGCAGTACTTC. The rearrangement links TRBV28 to TRBJ2-7, with D tentatively TRBD1 or TRBD2 (5 bases each). Germline-derived CDR1 and CDR2 are MDHEN and SYDVKM. This CDR3 is built from 13 residues. The V end lost 5 bases, the J end lost 6 bases, and 14 bases lay between the germline ends. Based on the CDR3 plus reference TRBV28 and TRBJ2-7, the full variable domain is DVKVTQSSRYLVKRTGEKVFLECVQDMDHENMFWYRQDPGLGLRLIYFSYDVKMKEKGDIPEGYSVSREKKERFSLILESASTNQTSMYLCASSTARGGEQYFGPGTRLTVT.